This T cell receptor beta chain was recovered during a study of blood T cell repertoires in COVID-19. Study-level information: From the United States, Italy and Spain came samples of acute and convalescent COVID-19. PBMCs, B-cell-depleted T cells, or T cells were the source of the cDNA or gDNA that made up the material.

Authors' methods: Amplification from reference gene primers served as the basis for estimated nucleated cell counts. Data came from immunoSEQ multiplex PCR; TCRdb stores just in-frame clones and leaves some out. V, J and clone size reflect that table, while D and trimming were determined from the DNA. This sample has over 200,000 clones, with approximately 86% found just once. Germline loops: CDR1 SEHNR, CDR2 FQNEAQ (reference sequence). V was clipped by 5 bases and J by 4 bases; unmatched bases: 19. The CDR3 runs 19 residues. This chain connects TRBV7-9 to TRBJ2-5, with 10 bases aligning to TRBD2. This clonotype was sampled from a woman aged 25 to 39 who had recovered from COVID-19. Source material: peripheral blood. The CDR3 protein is CASSHPAGGASSGGETQYF. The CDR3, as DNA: TGTGCCAGCAGCCACCCTGCGGGGGGGGCTTCTAGCGGGGGAGAGACCCAGTACTTC. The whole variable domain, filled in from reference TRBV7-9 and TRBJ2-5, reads DTGVSQNPRHKITKRGQNVTFRCDPISEHNRLYWYRQTLGQGPEFLTYFQNEAQLEKSRLLSDRFSAERPKGSFSTLEIQRTEQGDSAMYLCASSHPAGGASSGGETQYFGPGTRLLVL.